This T cell receptor beta chain was obtained from a study of T-cell memory formation after mild COVID-19. This clonotype was counted many times. Via MiXCR, TCRdb re-called the 5' RACE reads, giving one row per CDR3 protein. The sample contains 340,000 or so distinct CDR3 sequences, 10% to 15% of which appear only once. This CDR3 spans 14 amino acids. Trimming removed 6 bases at V and 4 bases at J, with 16 bases between. CDR1 and CDR2 from the germline V gene are MNHEY and SVGEGT. The material sequenced was PBMCs or a T cell subset sorted from them (not recorded which). This clonotype originated in a man between 18 and 35 years old who had mild COVID-19 (a few samples of this study predate the infection). Cell type and time point are not known. The chain links TRBV6-2 or TRBV6-3 to TRBJ2-7; D tentatively fits TRBD1 or TRBD2 (5 bases each). CDR3 region: CASSPGAVVYEQYV. The CDR3 DNA follows: TGTGCCAGCAGCCCCGGGGCCGTGGTATACGAGCAGTACGTC.